This TCR beta chain came from a study of early T cells in non-severe SARS-CoV-2 infection. TCRdb recomputed calls from the 5' RACE reads with MiXCR, one row per CDR3 protein. This repertoire shows 75,000 to 100,000 distinct CDR3 sequences, 13% to 15% found once; its top ten account for 10% to 11%. A few counts support this clonotype. Deletions cut 5 bases from V and 0 bases from J, with 8 bases between. Germline loops: CDR1 MNHEY, CDR2 SVGAGI. The CDR3 covers 13 residues. The receptor was derived from an adult who was a healthcare worker with PCR-confirmed SARS-CoV-2 infection or an uninfected control (not recorded which). The J gene is TRBJ2-7, the V gene TRBV6-5; tentative D call: TRBD1 (5 bases). Sequencing was done on a sample of whole blood. The CDR3 sequence is CASSGHISYEQYF. CDR3 nucleotides: TGTGCCAGCAGTGGACACATCTCCTACGAGCAGTACTTC.